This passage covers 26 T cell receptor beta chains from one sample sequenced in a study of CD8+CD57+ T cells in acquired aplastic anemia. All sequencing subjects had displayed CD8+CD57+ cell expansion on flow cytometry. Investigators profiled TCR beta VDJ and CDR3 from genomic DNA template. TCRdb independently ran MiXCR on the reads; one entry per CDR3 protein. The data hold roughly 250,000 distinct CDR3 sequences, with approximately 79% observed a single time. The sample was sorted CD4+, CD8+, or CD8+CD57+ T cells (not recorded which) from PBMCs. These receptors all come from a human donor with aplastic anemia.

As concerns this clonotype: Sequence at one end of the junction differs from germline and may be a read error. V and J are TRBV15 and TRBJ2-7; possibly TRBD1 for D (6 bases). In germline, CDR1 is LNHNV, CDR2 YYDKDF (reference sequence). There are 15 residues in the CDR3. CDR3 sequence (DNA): TGTGCCACCAGCGGAGATCTCCAACAGGGTAACGAGCAGTACTTC. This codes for CATSGDLQQGNEQYF.

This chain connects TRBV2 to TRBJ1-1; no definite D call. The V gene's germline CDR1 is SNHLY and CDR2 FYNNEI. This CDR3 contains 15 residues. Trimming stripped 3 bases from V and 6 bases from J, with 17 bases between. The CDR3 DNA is TGTGCCAGCAGTGACAACTTAACGGATAACCCTGAAGCTTTCTTT. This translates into CASSDNLTDNPEAFF.

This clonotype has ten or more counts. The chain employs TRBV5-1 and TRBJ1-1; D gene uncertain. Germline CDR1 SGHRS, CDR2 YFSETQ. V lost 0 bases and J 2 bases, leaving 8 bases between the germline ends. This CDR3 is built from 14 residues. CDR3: CASSLARTNTEAFF. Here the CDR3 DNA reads TGCGCCAGCAGCTTGGCACGGACCAACACTGAAGCTTTCTTT. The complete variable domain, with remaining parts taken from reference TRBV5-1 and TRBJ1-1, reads KAGVTQTPRYLIKTRGQQVTLSCSPISGHRSVSWYQQTPGQGLQFLFEYFSETQRNKGNFPGRFSGRQFSNSRSEMNVSTLELGDSALYLCASSLARTNTEAFFGQGTRLTVV.

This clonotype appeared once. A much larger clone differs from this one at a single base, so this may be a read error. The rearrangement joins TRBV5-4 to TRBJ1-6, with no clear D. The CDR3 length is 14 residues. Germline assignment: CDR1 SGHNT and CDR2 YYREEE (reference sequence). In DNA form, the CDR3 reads TGTGCCAGCAGCTTTACTAGCGGCAATTCACCCCCCCACTTT. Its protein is CASSFTSGNSPPHF.

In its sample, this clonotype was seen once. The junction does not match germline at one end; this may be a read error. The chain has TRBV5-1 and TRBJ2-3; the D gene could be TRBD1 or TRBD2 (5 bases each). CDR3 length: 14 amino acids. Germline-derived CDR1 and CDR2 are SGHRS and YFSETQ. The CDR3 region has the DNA TGTGCCAGCAGCTTGGCGAGGGGTCGGCTTACGCAGTATTTT. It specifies CASSLARGRLTQYF.

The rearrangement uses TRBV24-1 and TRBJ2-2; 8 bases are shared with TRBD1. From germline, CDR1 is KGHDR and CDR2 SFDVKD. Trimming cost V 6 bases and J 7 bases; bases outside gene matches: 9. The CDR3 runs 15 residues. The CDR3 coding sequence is TGTGCCACCAGTCGGCAGGGGGCGGTGATCGGGGAGCTGTTTTTT. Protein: CATSRQGAVIGELFF.

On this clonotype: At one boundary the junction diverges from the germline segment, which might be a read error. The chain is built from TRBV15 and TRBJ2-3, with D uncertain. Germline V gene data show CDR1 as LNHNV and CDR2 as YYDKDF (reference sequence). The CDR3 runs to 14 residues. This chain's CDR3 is CATSGHGRAYKQYF. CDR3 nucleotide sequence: TGTGCCACCAGCGGCCACGGCCGAGCATATAAGCAGTACTTT.

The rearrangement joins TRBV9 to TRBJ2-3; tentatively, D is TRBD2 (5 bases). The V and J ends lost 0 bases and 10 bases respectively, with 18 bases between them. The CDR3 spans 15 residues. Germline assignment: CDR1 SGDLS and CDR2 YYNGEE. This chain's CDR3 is CASSVGVSGNQPQYF. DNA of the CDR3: TGTGCCAGCAGCGTAGGAGTCTCGGGAAACCAGCCGCAGTATTTT.

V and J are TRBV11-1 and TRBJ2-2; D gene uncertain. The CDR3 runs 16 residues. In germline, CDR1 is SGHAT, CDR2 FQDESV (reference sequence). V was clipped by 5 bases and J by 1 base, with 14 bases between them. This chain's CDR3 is CASSPDLRKNTGELFF. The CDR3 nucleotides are TGTGCCAGCAGCCCAGATTTGCGGAAGAACACCGGGGAGCTGTTTTTT.

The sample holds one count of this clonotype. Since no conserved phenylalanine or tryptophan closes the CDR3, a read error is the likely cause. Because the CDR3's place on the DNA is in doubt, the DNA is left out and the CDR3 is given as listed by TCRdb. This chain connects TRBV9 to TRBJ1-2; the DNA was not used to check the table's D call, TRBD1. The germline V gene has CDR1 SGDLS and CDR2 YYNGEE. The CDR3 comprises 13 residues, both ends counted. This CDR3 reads CASSEDSAGCYTL.

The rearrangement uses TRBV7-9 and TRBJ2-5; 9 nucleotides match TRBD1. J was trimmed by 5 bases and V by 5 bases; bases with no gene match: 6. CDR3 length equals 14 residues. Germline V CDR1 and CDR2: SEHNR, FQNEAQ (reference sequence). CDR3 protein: CASSPDRGRETQYF. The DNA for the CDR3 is TGTGCCAGCAGCCCCGACAGGGGGAGGGAGACCCAGTACTTC. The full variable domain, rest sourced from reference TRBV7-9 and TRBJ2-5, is DTGVSQNPRHKITKRGQNVTFRCDPISEHNRLYWYRQTLGQGPEFLTYFQNEAQLEKSRLLSDRFSAERPKGSFSTLEIQRTEQGDSAMYLCASSPDRGRETQYFGPGTRLLVL.

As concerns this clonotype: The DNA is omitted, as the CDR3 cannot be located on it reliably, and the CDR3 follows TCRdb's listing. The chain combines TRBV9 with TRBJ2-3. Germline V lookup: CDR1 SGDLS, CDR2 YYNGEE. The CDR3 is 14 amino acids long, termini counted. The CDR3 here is CASGVRYAVFSQYF.

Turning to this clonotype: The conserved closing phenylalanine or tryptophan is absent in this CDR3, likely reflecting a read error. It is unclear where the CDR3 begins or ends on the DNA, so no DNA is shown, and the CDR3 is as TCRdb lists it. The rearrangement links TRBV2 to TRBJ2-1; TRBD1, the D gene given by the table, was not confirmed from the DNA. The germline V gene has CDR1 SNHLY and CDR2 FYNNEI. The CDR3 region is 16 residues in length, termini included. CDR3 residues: CASRSKGGVPRDQYFG.

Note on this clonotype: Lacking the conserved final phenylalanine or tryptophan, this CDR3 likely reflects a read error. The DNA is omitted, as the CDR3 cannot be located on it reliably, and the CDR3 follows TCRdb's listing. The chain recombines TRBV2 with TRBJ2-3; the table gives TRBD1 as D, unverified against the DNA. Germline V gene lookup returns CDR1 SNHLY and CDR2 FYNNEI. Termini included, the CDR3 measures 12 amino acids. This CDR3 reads CASSVGSGAKSL.

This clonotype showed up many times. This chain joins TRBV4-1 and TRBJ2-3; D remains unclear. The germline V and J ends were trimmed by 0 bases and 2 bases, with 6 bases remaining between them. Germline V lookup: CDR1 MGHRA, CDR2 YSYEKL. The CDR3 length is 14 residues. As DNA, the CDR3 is TGCGCCAGCAGCCAAGATGTGGTCACAGATACGCAGTATTTT. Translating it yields CASSQDVVTDTQYF.

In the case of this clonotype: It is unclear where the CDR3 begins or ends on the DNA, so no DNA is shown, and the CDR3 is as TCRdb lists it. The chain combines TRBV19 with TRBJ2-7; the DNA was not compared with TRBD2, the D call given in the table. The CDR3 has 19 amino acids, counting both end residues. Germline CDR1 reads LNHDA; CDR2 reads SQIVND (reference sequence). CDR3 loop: CASGLTSGSSNEQFFEQYF.

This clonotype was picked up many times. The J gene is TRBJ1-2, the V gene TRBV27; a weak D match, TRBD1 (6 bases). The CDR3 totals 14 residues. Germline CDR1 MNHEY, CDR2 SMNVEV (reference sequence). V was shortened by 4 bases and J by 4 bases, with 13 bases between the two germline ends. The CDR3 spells CASSSGAIGYGYTF. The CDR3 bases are TGTGCCAGCAGTTCAGGGGCAATTGGCTATGGCTACACCTTC.

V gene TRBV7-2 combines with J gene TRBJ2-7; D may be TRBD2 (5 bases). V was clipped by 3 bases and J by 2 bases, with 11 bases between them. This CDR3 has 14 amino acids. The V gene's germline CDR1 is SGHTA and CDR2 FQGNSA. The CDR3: CASSFSGGPYEQYF. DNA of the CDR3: TGTGCCAGCAGCTTCTCAGGAGGTCCCTACGAGCAGTACTTC.

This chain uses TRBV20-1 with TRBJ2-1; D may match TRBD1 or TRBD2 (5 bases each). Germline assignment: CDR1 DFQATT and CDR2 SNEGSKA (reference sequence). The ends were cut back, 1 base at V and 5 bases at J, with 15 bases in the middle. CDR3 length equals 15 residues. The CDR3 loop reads CSARGERGIDNEQFF. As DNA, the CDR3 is TGCAGTGCTAGAGGGGAGAGGGGAATAGACAATGAGCAGTTCTTC.

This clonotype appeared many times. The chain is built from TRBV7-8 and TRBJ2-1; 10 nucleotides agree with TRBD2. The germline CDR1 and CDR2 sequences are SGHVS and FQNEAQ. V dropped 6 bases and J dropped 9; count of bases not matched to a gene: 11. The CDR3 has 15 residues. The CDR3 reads CASSIAGGPDTEQFF. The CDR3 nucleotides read TGTGCCAGCAGTATAGCGGGAGGACCCGATACTGAGCAGTTCTTC.

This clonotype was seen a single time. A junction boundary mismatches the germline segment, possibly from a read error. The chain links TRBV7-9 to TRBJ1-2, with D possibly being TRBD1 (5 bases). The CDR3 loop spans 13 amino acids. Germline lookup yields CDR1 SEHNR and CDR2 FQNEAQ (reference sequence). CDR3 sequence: CASSPVDGGGDTF. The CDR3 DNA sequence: TGTGCCAGCAGCCCCGTTGACGGGGGTGGCGACACCTTC.

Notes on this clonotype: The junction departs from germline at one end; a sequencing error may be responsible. The CDR3 loop reads CASSLTSGSYDSPLHF. The CDR3 region has the DNA TGTGCCAGCAGCTTAACGAGCGGGAGCTATGATTCGCCCCTCCACTTT. The chain links TRBV7-2 to TRBJ1-6; D unresolved. The germline CDR1 and CDR2 sequences are SGHTA and FQGNSA. The CDR3 contains 16 residues.

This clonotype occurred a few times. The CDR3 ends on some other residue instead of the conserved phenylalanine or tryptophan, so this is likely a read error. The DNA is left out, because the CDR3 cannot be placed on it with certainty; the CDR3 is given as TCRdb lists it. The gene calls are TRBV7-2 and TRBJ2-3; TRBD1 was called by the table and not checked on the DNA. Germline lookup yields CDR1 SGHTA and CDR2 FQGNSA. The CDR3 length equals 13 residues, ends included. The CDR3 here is CASSSSDTQYFCP.

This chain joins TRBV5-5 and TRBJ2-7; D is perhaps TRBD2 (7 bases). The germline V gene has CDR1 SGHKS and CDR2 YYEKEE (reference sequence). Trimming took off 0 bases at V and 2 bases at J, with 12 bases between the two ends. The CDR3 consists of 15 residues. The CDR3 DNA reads TGTGCCAGCAGCTTGGAGAGGGGGGGAGCCTACGAGCAGTACGTC. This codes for CASSLERGGAYEQYV.

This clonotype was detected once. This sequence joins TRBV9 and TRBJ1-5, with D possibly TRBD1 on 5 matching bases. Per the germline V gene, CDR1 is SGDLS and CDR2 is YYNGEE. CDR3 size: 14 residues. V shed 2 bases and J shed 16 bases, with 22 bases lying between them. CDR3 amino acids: CASSVPSGGPPSHF. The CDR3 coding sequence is TGTGCCAGCAGCGTCCCTAGCGGGGGTCCCCCTAGTCATTTT.

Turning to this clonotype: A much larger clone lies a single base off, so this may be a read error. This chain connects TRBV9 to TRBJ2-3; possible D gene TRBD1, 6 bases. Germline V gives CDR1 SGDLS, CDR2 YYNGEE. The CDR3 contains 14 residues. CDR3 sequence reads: CASGVGGESTDTHF. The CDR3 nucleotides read TGTGCCAGCGGCGTAGGGGGAGAGAGCACAGATACGCATTTT.